This T cell receptor beta chain was captured in a study of sequential checkpoint blockade in melanoma. Sequencing used immunoSEQ multiplex PCR; TCRdb keeps in-frame clones, though not all of them. The sample shows some 8,000 clones, roughly 27% of them seen only once. Treatment meaning: randomized to nivolumab then ipilimumab (arm A) or the reverse (arm B). The CDR3 is 16 residues long. In this sample, this clone turned up a few times. The chain is built from TRBV1 and TRBJ1-4; the tabulated D call, TRBD1, remains unverified against the DNA. TRBV1 is listed as a pseudogene. This TCR came from a human donor with melanoma. The sample in question was tumor tissue (inferred from file names), obtained from a patient given nivolumab and ipilimumab in sequence. As DNA, the CDR3 is TGCGCCAGCAGCCCCGGGACAGGGGAGTGGAGTGAAAAACTGTTTTTT. It encodes CASSPGTGEWSEKLFF.